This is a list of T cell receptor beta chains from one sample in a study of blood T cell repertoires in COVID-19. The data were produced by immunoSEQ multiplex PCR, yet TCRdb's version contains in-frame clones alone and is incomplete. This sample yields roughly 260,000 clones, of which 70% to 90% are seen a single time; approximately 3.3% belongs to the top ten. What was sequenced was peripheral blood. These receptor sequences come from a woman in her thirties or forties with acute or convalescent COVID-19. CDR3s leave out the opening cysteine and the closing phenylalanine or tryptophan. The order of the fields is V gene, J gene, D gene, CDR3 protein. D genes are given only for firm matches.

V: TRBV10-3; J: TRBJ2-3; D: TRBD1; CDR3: ANPRGSRDTQY
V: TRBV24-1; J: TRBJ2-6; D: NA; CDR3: ATSEQNRATGANVLT
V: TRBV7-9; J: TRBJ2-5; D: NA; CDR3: ASSDREVIETQY
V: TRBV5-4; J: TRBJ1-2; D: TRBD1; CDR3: ASSLGMNRGHGYT
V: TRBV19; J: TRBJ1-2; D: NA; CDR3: ASTSRTAKWGYGYT
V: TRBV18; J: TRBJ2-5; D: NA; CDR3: ASSYYSGFQETQY
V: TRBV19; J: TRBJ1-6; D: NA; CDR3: ASSPGGYNSPLH
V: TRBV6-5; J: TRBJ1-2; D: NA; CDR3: ASSYDRTGYT
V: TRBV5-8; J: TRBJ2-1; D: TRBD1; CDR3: AALAFDRARDEQF
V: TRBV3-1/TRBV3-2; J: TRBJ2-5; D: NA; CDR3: ASSQDGGAGGEETQY
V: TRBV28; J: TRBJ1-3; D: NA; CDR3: ASGTPGDTIY
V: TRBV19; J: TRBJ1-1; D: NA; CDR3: ASSSRVWNTEAF
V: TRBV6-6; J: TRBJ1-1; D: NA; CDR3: ASSYSEKNTEAF
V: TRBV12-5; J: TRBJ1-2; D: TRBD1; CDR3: ASGFPRQGTYGYT
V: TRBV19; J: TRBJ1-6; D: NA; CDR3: ASSTGGSYNSPLH
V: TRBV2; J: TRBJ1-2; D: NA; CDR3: ASTPGTNYGYT
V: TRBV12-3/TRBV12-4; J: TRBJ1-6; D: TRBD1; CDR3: ASSFGQGSPLH